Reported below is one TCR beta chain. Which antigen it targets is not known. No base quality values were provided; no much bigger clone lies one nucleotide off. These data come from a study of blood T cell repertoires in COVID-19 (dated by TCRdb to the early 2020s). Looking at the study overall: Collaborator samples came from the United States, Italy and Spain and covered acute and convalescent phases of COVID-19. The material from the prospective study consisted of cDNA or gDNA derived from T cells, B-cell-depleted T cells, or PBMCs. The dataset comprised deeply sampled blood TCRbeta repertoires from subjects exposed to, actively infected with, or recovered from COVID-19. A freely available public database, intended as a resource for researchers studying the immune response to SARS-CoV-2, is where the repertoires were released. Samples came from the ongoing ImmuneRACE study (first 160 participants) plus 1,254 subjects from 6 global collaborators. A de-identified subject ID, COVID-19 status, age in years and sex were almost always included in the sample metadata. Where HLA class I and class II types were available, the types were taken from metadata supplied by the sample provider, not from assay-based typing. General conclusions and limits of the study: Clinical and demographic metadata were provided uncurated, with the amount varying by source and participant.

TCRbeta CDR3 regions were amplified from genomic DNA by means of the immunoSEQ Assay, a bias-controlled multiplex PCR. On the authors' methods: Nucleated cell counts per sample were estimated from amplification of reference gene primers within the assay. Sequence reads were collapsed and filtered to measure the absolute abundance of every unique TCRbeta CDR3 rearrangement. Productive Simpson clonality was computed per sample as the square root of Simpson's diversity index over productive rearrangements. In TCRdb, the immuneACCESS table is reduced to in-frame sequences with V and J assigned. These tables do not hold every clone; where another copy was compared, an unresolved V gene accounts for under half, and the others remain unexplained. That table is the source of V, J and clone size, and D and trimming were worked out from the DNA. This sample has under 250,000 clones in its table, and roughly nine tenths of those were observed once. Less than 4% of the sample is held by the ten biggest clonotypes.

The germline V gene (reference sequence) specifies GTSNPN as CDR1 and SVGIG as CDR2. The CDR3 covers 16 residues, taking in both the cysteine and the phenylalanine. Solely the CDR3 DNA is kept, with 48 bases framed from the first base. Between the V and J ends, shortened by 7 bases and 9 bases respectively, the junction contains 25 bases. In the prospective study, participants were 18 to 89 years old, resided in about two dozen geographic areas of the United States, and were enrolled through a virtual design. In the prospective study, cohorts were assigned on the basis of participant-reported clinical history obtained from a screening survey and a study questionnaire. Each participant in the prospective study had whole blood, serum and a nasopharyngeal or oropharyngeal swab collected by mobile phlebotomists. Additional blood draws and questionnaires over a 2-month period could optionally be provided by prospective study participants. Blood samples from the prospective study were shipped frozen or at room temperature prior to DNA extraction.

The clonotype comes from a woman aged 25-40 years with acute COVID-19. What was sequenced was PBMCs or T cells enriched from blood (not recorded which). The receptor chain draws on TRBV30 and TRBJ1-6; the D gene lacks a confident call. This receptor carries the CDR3 CASRGRETGKTSPLHF. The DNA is TGTGCCTCCCGGGGAAGGGAAACGGGAAAAACTTCACCCCTCCACTTT.